This TCR beta chain was sequenced in a study of beta chain features in type 1 diabetes. Points from the study as a whole: Sequencing of cDNA might inflate the share of cells that strongly express TCR.

Expressed TCRB transcripts were sequenced because the entire RNA isolate underwent reverse transcription. The data were produced by immunoSEQ multiplex PCR, yet TCRdb's version contains in-frame clones alone and is incomplete. The table has 150,000 to 190,000 clones, around 8.5% seen once. Looked up from germline, CDR1 is MDHEN and CDR2 is SYDVKM. J gave up 6 bases and V 2 bases, and 7 bases lay outside the gene matches. The CDR3 covers 16 residues. Regarding this clone: What it recognizes is unknown.

The J gene is TRBJ1-2, the V gene TRBV28; 12 bases fit TRBD1. This sequence originates from a man between 18 and 29 years old in good health. Sequencing was done on a sample of central memory CD4+ T cells from blood. The CDR3 region has the DNA TGTGCCAGCAGTTTAGTCGGGACAGGGGGCGGCGATGGCTACACCTTC. Translated, it gives CASSLVGTGGGDGYTF.